This T cell receptor beta chain comes out of a study of regulatory T cells in long-lasting Graves disease (dated by TCRdb to about 2021). A note on the overall study: Antithyroid drugs had been taken for less than 3 months by newly diagnosed Graves' disease patients. The study was conducted in China and was registered as a clinical trial. A total of around 35 samples underwent TCR sequencing: some 13 from persistent and about 20 from newly diagnosed Graves' disease patients. This study used TCR sequencing and RNA sequencing of peripheral blood to compare persistent Graves' disease patients against newly diagnosed Graves' disease patients.

Summary of the overall study and its limitations: Only the TCR beta chain was sequenced and analyzed. Persistent patients shared more public clonotypes among themselves (around 2,700) than newly diagnosed patients did (about 970). Lower TCR Shannon entropy and fewer highly expanded clones were observed in persistent Graves' disease patients than in newly diagnosed patients, which suggested clonal expansion. Peripheral blood alone was examined, since thyroid tissue, which constituted the primary lesion, could not be accessed. The authors noted that the small sample size was a limitation that may lower accuracy.

Read against the paper, the sample's time point label means: newly diagnosed GD, antithyroid drugs for less than 3 months. For both TCR sequencing and RNA sequencing, RNA was extracted from PBMCs in TRIzol. The diagnosis of Graves' disease was made according to American Thyroid Association guidelines. Recruitment of patients was carried out at an endocrinology department in Xi'an, China. Each patient gave roughly 10 milliliters of peripheral blood, collected in an EDTA anticoagulant tube. Ficoll Paque Plus density gradient separation was used to isolate PBMCs, and no further T cell sorting was performed. RNA quality was checked with an Agilent 2100 Bioanalyzer and agarose gel, and concentration with a NanoDrop 2000. Libraries were prepared through multiplex PCR. Sequencing relied on an Illumina HiSeq 4000. TCR beta libraries were built with iRepertoire HTBI primers and Arm-PCR amplification of CDR3 regions. Before sequencing, the PCR products underwent gel purification. On the study's bioinformatics: Gene usage analysis of CDR3 amino acid clonotypes used the approximately 62 TRBV and 11 to 15 TRBJ segments found across samples. COPE and FqMerger were used to merge filtered high-quality paired reads into contigs. BLAST was used to align contigs to the IMGT TRBV, TRBD and TRBJ reference genes, and CDR3 was defined following IMGT. Highly expanded clones were defined as clonotypes with a frequency above 0.1%. Shannon entropy served as the measure of repertoire diversity, while the Gini coefficient captured V-J evenness. A clonotype was considered public if more than one individual shared it. TCRdb reprocessing: public reads trimmed at Q25 with fastp, clones called with MiXCR, in-frame beta chains kept. Merged by CDR3 protein, the rows form single entries marked with the most common genes and DNA. The V and J calls reflect TCRdb's pipeline rather than the authors' work. The sample has hundreds of thousands of distinct CDR3 sequences on record, around 17% of them singletons. 15% to 20% of the sample is held by the ten biggest clonotypes.

This clonotype occurred many times. The clone's antigen remains unknown. Per-nucleotide qualities are absent, and no much larger clonotype sits a single base away. These sequences were also reported in another study, on T cells in Graves' hyperthyroidism and ophthalmopathy. The second study's paper adds: Graves' hyperthyroidism was defined as stable when no progression to ophthalmopathy occurred over 18 months of follow-up. Hyperthyroidism patients were newly diagnosed, had a disease duration of under 2 months, and were aged 18 to 65 years. The study excluded patients with uncontrolled infections, other autoimmune diseases, pregnancy or lactation. Diagnoses were based on clinical symptoms, serum thyroxine and TRAb, thyroid ultrasound and orbital computed tomography. The TCR CDR3 was subjected to a first round of RT-PCR using the HTBI primer set and the Qiagen OneStep RT-PCR kit. Blood samples also contained most of the expanded thyroid clonotypes (frequency above 0.001), which suggests that blood repertoires may reflect thyroid immune responses. In cross-validation, a model built on a 13 V-J signature told ophthalmopathy apart from stable hyperthyroidism with under 90% sensitivity and around 84% specificity, and in testing the same model reached 80%/75%. In validation, progression to ophthalmopathy was predicted by the model with nearly 71% sensitivity and 72.22% specificity, a median of approximately 6.5 months before onset. To identify distinguishing TCR V-J signatures, a discovery cohort of around 100 patients was used, comprising 43 with Graves' ophthalmopathy and 57 with stable Graves' hyperthyroidism. Whether ophthalmopathy could be predicted prospectively was tested in an independent validation cohort made up of 18 to 20 hyperthyroidism patients plus 17 patients who later progressed to ophthalmopathy. The roughly 90 discovery patients were divided at random into training and test sets in a 7:3 ratio. In addition, the study compared T-cell repertoires in thyroid tissue and in blood from roughly six Graves' hyperthyroidism patients. After sampling, hyperthyroidism patients received methimazole starting at 30 mg daily, and ophthalmopathy patients received high-dose intravenous methylprednisolone. A second multiplex PCR round built the libraries, followed by size selection and purification. Sequencing of the libraries was done on an Illumina HiSeq2000 using paired-end 100 bp reads. SOAPnuke was used to process the raw data, throwing out any read that contained adapters or uncalled bases, had a mean Phred below 15, or lacked an exact constant-primer or identifier match. COPE v1.2.5 was used to merge high-quality paired reads, and clonotypes were defined as unique nucleotide sequences. MiTCR v1.1 was used to align clonotypes to the IMGT TRBV, TRBD and TRBJ reference segments. The analysis included only V-J combinations with a frequency above 0.0001, which together covered 99% to 99.2% of the repertoires. The TCS score was defined as F50 (clonal expansion) divided by E x V (chaos), with BLOSUM62-based TCRdist calculated between CDR3 peptides within each V-J. Welch's t-statistics and random forest reduced around 550 V-J features to 10 to 15, which were used in a naive Bayes classifier (R e1071). Sample size was not statistically predetermined, and blinding of investigators to group allocation was not performed. The paper describes TCR Vbeta CDR3 sequencing of roughly 130 peripheral blood samples, made up of roughly 40 ophthalmopathy patients, around 78 hyperthyroidism patients and around 17 progressor patients.

Here the sequenced sample was peripheral blood mononuclear cells (PBMCs), taken at new diagnosis, from a patient treated with antithyroid drugs. This clonotype was obtained from a woman aged 25 to 39 with Graves disease. Donor details come from another sample of the same person, matched by shared clones.

At the DNA level, the sequence is TGTGCCATCAGTGAGGGCAAAGGGAGTGGCTACACCTTC. Translated, this gives CAISEGKGSGYTF. The chain employs TRBV10-3 and TRBJ1-2, with no confident D gene call. V loses 2 bases, J loses 7 bases, and the germline ends lie 11 bases apart. CDR1 and CDR2 are read off the germline V gene as ENHRY and SYGVKD. The cysteine opens and the phenylalanine closes a CDR3 of 13 amino acids. Just CDR3 DNA is preserved here, 39 bases in frame from base 1.